One T cell receptor beta chain is described in this entry. Trimming pared 4 bases from V and 7 bases from J, leaving 11 bases between. The CDR3 spans 13 residues. In germline, CDR1 is ENHRY, CDR2 SYGVKD. Original data processing: By means of reference gene primer amplification, nucleated cell counts were estimated. Sequencing was performed with immunoSEQ multiplex PCR; in TCRdb, only in-frame clones are kept and a portion is missing. V, J and clone size were drawn from that table, and D and trimming were deduced from the DNA. The data show some 180,000 clones, around four fifths seen once. These data come from a study of blood T cell repertoires in COVID-19. Looking at the study overall: PBMCs, B-cell-depleted T cells, or T cells provided the cDNA or gDNA that made up the material.

Seattle cases were enrolled at active infection and followed longitudinally. The gene calls are TRBV10-3 and TRBJ1-5, with TRBD1 as a possible D gene (6 bases). This receptor was identified in an elderly woman with COVID-19, enrolled during active disease. Sequencing input: peripheral blood. CDR3 amino acids: CAISVGGAQPQHF. CDR3 nucleotide sequence: TGTGCCATCAGTGTCGGGGGGGCGCAGCCCCAGCATTTT.